These 3 T cell receptor beta chains were all obtained from the same sample, sequenced in a study of blood T cell repertoires in COVID-19. Clones were read by immunoSEQ multiplex PCR, and TCRdb kept only the in-frame ones, dropping some. The top ten clones hold over 15% of a sample with around 72,000 clones, less than 85% of them seen once. Sequencing was done on a sample of peripheral blood. These TCRs come from a woman at least 80 years old with acute or convalescent COVID-19.

The chain couples TRBV7-9 to TRBJ2-3, with D tentatively TRBD1 (5 bases). The CDR3 length is 16 residues. The germline V gene has CDR1 SEHNR and CDR2 FQNEAQ (reference sequence). Trimming left V 0 bases short and J 1 base short, with 11 bases between. The CDR3 nucleotides read TGTGCCAGCAGCTTAGCGCAAGGGGCCGGCACAGATACGCAGTATTTT. Translated, it gives CASSLAQGAGTDTQYF.

The chain employs TRBV11-2 and TRBJ2-2, with TRBD1 identical over 7 bases. Per germline, CDR1 SGHAT and CDR2 FQNNGV. Losses at the gene ends were 1 base for V and 4 bases for J; bases not matched to a gene: 6. The length of the CDR3 is 16 residues. CDR3 in amino acids: CASSLARGTSTGELFF. The CDR3 DNA sequence: TGTGCCAGCAGCTTAGCCAGGGGGACGTCCACCGGGGAGCTGTTTTTT.

V is TRBV30 and J is TRBJ1-1; possible D gene TRBD1, 5 bases. V was shortened by 3 bases and J by 4 bases, with 12 bases between the two germline ends. CDR1 and CDR2 (germline): GTSNPN, SVGIG (reference sequence). The CDR3 covers 13 residues. CDR3 coding DNA: TGTGCCTGGAGGGACGGGGGTCGCACTGAAGCTTTCTTT. Translating gives CAWRDGGRTEAFF. Filled out from reference TRBV30 and TRBJ1-1, the complete variable domain reads SQTIHQWPATLVQPVGSPLSLECTVEGTSNPNLYWYRQAAGRGLQLLFYSVGIGQISSEVPQNLSASRPQDRQFILSSKKLLLSDSGFYLCAWRDGGRTEAFFGQGTRLTVV.